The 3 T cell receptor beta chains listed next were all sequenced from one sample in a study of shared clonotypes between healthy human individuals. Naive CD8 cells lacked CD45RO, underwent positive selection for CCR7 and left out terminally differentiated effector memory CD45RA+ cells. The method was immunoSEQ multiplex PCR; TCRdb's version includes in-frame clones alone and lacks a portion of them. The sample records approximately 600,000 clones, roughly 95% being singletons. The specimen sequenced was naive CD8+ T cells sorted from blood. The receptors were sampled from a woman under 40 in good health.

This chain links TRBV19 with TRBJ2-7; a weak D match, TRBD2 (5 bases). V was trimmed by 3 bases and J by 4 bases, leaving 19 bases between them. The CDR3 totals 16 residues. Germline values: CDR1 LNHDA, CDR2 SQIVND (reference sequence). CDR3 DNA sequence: TGTGCCAGTAGTATGTTCAATCCTAGCTCTGCGTACGAGCAGTACTTC. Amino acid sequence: CASSMFNPSSAYEQYF.

This CDR3 reads CATSRVRAVYSNQPQHF. As DNA, the CDR3 is TGTGCCACCAGCAGAGTTAGGGCAGTTTATAGCAATCAGCCCCAGCATTTT. The chain employs TRBV15 and TRBJ1-5; D remains ambiguous. The germline V gene has CDR1 LNHNV and CDR2 YYDKDF (reference sequence). Trimming removed 1 base from V and 0 bases from J, with 13 bases in between. CDR3 length: 17 amino acids.

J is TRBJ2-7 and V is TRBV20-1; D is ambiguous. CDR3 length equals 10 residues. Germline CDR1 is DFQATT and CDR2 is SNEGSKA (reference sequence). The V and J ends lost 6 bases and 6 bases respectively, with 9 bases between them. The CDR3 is CSASYGEQYF. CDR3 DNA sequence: TGCAGTGCCTCTTATGGCGAGCAGTACTTC.